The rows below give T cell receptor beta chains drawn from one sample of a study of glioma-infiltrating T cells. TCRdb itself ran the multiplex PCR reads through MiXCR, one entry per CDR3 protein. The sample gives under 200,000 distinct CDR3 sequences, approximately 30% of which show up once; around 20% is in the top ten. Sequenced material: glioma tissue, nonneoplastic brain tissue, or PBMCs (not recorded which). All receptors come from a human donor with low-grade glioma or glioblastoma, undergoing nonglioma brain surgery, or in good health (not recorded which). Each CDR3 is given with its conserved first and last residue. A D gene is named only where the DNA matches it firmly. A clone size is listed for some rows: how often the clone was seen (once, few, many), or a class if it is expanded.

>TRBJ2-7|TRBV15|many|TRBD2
CATSSGLADYEQYF
TGTGCCACCAGCTCGGGACTAGCGGACTACGAGCAGTACTTC
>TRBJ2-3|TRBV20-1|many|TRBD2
CSASSTSTSGPTDTQYF
TGCAGTGCTAGTTCCACTTCAACTAGCGGGCCTACAGATACGCAGTATTTT
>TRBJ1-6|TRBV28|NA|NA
CASSSPGRWSSYNSLLHF
TGTGCCAGCAGTTCACCGGGCCGATGGAGCTCCTATAATTCACTCCTCCACTTT
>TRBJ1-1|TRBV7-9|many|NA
CASSSVGGTTEAFF
TGTGCCAGCAGCTCTGTTGGGGGAACCACTGAAGCTTTCTTT
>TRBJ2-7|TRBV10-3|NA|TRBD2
CAISGILAGSIYEQYF
TGTGCCATCAGTGGTATTCTAGCGGGAAGTATCTACGAGCAGTACTTC
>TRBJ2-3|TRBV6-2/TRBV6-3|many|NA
CASRSGQMPNTQYF
TGTGCCAGCAGATCGGGCCAGATGCCAAATACGCAGTATTTT
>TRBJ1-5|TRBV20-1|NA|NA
CSVRAANQPQHF
TGCAGTGTTAGGGCGGCCAATCAGCCCCAGCATTTT
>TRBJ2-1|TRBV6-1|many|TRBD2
CASSYAAGGHNEQFF
TGTGCCAGCAGTTATGCAGCGGGAGGTCACAATGAGCAGTTCTTC
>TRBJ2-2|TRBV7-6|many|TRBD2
CASSKGAGTNTGELFF
TGTGCCAGCAGCAAAGGAGCGGGGACGAACACCGGGGAGCTGTTTTTT
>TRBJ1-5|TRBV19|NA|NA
CASSVGRGNQPQHF
TGTGCCAGTAGTGTCGGAAGGGGAAATCAGCCCCAGCATTTT
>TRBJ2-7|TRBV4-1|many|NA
CASSQRDYPTYEQYF
TGCGCCAGCAGCCAGAGAGACTACCCGACCTACGAGCAGTACTTC
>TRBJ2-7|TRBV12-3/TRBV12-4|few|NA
CASSLRGIIHEQYF
TGTGCCAGCAGTTTGAGGGGTATAATCCACGAGCAGTACTTC
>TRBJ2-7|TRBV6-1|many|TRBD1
CASSQLQGHSYEQYF
TGTGCCAGCAGCCAACTACAGGGGCACTCCTACGAGCAGTACTTC
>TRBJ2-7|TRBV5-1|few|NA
CASRATSYEQYF
TGCGCCAGCAGGGCCACCTCCTACGAGCAGTACTTC
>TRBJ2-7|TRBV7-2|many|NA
CASSPHGLLATYEQYF
TGTGCCAGCAGCCCCCACGGACTTCTGGCTACTTACGAGCAGTACTTC
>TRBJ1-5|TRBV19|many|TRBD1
CASSMDRDQPQHF
TGTGCCAGTAGTATGGACAGGGATCAGCCCCAGCATTTT
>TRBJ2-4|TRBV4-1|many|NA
CASSLSRVAKNIQYF
TGCGCCAGCAGCCTCTCCAGGGTAGCCAAAAACATTCAGTACTTC
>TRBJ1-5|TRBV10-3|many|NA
CATSPGRSQPQHF
TGTGCCACCAGCCCGGGCCGGAGTCAGCCCCAGCATTTT
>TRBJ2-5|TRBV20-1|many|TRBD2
CSARGRREAEETQYF
TGCAGTGCTAGGGGTCGGCGGGAGGCAGAGGAGACCCAGTACTTC
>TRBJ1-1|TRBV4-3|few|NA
CASSPVGRTEAFF
TGCGCCAGCAGCCCGGTTGGTCGAACTGAAGCTTTCTTT
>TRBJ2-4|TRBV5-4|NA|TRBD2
CASSLRTSVTKNIQYF
TGTGCCAGCAGCCTACGGACTAGCGTAACCAAAAACATTCAGTACTTC
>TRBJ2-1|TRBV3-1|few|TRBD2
CASSYGTSGYKQFF
TGTGCCAGCAGCTACGGGACTAGCGGGTACAAGCAGTTCTTC
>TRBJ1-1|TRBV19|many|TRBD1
CATRDRNTEAFF
TGTGCCACTAGGGACAGAAACACTGAAGCTTTCTTT
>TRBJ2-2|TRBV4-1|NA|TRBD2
CASSQGFRLADTRETGELFF
TGCGCCAGCAGCCAAGGCTTCCGGCTAGCGGATACCAGGGAGACCGGGGAGCTGTTTTTT
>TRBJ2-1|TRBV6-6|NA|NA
CASSYFQLFSGNNEQFF
TGTGCCAGCAGTTACTTCCAGTTGTTTAGCGGCAACAATGAGCAGTTCTTC